Sequencing of this T cell receptor (beta chain) was carried out in a study of T-cell reconstitution after alpha-beta-depleted transplantation in children. CDR1 and CDR2 from the germline V gene are SGHRS and YFSETQ. This CDR3 spans 16 amino acids. Trimming pared 0 bases from V and 7 bases from J, leaving 19 bases between. This clonotype was counted between two and nine times. The antigen remains unidentified. Researchers prepared the TCRbeta library using unique molecular identifiers, the study reports. MiXCR was run by TCRdb on the PCR reads, yielding one entry per CDR3 protein. The data show 500,000 or so distinct CDR3 sequences, 10% to 12% seen once. Study-wide findings and caveats: Recipient T cells and thymic progenitors that survived were the source of the high TCRbeta diversity seen at day 60 in some patients. Once a year had passed after transplant, T-cell counts and diversity came mostly from newly produced T cells. Several hundred expanded graft clones reportedly gave rise to the alpha-beta T cells present about two months after transplant.

This TCR was recovered from a female patient aged 2-15 years who had a stem cell transplant for aplastic anemia, so the T cells may come from the graft donor. Sequencing used PBMCs, mostly from graft donor cells, obtained 180 days after TCRalphabeta/CD19-depleted stem cell transplant. The chain links TRBV5-1 to TRBJ1-2; TRBD1 is a possible D gene (5 bases). The chain's CDR3 is CASSLGWTAIGGGYTF. DNA for the CDR3: TGCGCCAGCAGCTTGGGCTGGACGGCGATCGGGGGTGGCTACACCTTC.